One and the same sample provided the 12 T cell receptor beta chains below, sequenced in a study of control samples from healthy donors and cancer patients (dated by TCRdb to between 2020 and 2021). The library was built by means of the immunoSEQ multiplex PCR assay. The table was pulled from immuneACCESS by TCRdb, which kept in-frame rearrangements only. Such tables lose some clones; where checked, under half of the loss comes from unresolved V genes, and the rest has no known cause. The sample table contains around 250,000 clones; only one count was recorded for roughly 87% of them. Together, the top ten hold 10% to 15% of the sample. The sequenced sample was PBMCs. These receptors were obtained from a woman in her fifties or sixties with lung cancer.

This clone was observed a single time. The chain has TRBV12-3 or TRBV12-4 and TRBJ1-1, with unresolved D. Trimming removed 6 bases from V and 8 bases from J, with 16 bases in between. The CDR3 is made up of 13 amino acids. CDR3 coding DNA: TGTGCCAGCAGCCGGGCGGCTCTCTCCGAAGCTTTCTTT. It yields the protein CASSRAALSEAFF.

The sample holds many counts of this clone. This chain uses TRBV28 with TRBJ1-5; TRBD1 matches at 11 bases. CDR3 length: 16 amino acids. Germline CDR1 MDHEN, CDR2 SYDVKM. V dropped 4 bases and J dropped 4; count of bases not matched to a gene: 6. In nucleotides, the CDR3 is TGTGCCAGCAGTTCCGGACAGGGGGCGCGGAATCAGCCCCAGCATTTT. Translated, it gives CASSSGQGARNQPQHF.

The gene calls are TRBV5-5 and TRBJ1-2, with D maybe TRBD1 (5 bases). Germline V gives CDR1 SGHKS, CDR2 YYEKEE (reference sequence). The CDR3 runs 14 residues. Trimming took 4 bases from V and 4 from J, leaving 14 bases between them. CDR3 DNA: TGTGCCAGCAGCGAGACACGGGGCGGCTATGGCTACACCTTC. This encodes CASSETRGGYGYTF.

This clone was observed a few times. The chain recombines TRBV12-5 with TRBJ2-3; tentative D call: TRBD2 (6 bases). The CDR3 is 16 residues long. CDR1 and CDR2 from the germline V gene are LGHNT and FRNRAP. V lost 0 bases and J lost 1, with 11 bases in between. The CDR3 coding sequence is TGTGCTAGTGGTTTGGTACGCGGGGTTGGCACAGATACGCAGTATTTT. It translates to CASGLVRGVGTDTQYF.

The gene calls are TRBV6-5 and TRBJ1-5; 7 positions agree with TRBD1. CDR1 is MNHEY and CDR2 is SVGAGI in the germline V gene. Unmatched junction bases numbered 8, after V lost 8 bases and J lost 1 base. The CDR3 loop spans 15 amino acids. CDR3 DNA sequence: TGTGCCAGCGATTACAGGGGAACAAGCAATCAGCCCCAGCATTTT. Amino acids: CASDYRGTSNQPQHF.

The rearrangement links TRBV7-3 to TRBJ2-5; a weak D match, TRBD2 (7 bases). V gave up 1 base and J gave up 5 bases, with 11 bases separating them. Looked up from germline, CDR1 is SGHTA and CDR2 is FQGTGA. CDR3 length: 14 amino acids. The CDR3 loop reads CASSLNPGGETQYF. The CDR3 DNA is TGTGCCAGCAGCTTAAACCCGGGGGGCGAGACCCAGTACTTC.

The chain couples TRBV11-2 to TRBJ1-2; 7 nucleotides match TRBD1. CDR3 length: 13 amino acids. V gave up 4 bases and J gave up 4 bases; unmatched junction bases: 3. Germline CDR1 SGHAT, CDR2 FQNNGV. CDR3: CASSSDRVYGYTF. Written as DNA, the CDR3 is TGTGCCAGCAGCTCCGACAGGGTCTATGGCTACACCTTC. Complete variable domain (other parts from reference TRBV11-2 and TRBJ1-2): EAGVAQSPRYKIIEKRQSVAFWCNPISGHATLYWYQQILGQGPKLLIQFQNNGVVDDSQLPKDRFSAERLKGVDSTLKIQPAKLEDSAVYLCASSSDRVYGYTFGSGTRLTVV.

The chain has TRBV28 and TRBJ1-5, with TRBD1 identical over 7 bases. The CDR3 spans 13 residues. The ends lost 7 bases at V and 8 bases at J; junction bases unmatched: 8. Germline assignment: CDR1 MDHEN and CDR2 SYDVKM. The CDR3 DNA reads TGTGCCAGCATTAGACAGGGATGGGAGCCCCAGCATTTT. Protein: CASIRQGWEPQHF.

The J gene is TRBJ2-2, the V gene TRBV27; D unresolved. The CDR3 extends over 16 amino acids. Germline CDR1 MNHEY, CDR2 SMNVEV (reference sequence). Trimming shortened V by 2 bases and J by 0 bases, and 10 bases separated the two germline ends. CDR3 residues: CASSLGLTANTGELFF. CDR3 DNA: TGTGCCAGCAGTTTAGGGCTCACCGCGAACACCGGGGAGCTGTTTTTT.

As DNA, the CDR3 is TGTGCCAGCAGTTTAGAGGGACAGGGCAATCAGCCCCAGCATTTT. Its translation: CASSLEGQGNQPQHF. V and J are TRBV27 and TRBJ1-5; TRBD1 matches at 8 bases. There are 15 residues in the CDR3. Germline values: CDR1 MNHEY, CDR2 SMNVEV (reference sequence). Germline trimming cut 2 bases from V and 2 bases from J; bases unmatched to any gene: 2.

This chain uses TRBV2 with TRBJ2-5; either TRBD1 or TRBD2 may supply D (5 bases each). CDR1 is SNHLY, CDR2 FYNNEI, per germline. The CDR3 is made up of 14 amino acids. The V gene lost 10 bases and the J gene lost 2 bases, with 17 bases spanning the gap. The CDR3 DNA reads TGTGCCACCCGGGGACGGAGAACACAAGAGACCCAGTACTTC. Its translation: CATRGRRTQETQYF.

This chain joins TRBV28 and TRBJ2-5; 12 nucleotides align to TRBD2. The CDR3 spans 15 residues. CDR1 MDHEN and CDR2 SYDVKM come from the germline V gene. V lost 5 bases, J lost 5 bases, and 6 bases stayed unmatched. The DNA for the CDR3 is TGTGCCAGCAGTACGCGACTAGCGGGAGTGGAGACCCAGTACTTC. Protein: CASSTRLAGVETQYF. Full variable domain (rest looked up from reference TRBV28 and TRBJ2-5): DVKVTQSSRYLVKRTGEKVFLECVQDMDHENMFWYRQDPGLGLRLIYFSYDVKMKEKGDIPEGYSVSREKKERFSLILESASTNQTSMYLCASSTRLAGVETQYFGPGTRLLVL.